The source of this TCR beta chain is a study of cytotoxic CD8 clonotypes in ibrutinib-treated CLL. TCRdb's table, derived via immunoSEQ multiplex PCR, lists solely in-frame clones and lacks some. Among 300,000 to 400,000 clones listed, roughly 67% were seen once. CDR3 length: 15 residues. V was shortened by 1 base and J by 0 bases, with 9 bases between the two germline ends. Germline-derived CDR1 and CDR2 are MDHEN and SYDVKM. The V gene is TRBV28, the J gene TRBJ1-1; no firm D call. The sample consisted of PBMCs, taken after 36 months of ibrutinib treatment. The TCR sequence derives from a human donor with chronic lymphocytic leukemia. The CDR3 DNA follows: TGTGCCAGCAGTTTATCCGTCGCCCTGAACACTGAAGCTTTCTTT. Its translation is CASSLSVALNTEAFF. Full variable domain (missing parts from reference TRBV28 and TRBJ1-1): DVKVTQSSRYLVKRTGEKVFLECVQDMDHENMFWYRQDPGLGLRLIYFSYDVKMKEKGDIPEGYSVSREKKERFSLILESASTNQTSMYLCASSLSVALNTEAFFGQGTRLTVV.